This T cell receptor beta chain was retrieved from a study of siplizumab effects on memory and regulatory T cells. Repertoires were generated with immunoSEQ multiplex PCR, while TCRdb's copy carries only in-frame clones and drops some. Of about 50,000 clones detected, roughly 87% appear once; the ten largest clones hold about 0.35%. The sequence came from a human donor in good health. Sequencing was done on a sample of naive CD8+ T cells sorted from blood.

The CDR3 loop is CASSPPDSYEQYF. The CDR3 nucleotides read TGTGCCAGCTCACCTCCGGACAGCTACGAGCAGTACTTC. V is TRBV18 and J is TRBJ2-7, with D perhaps TRBD1 (6 bases). With 3 bases removed from V and 3 bases from J, the gap between germline ends came to 9 bases. The germline V gene has CDR1 KGHSH and CDR2 LQKENI. This CDR3 contains 13 residues.